A selection of T cell receptor beta chains follows, all from one sample in a study of OX40 agonist ivuxolimab in advanced cancers. Repertoires were generated with immunoSEQ multiplex PCR, while TCRdb's copy carries only in-frame clones and drops some. The profile shows more than 45,000 clones, over 80% of them singletons. This material consisted of CD4+ or CD8+ T cells sorted from blood, taken in a trial of the OX40 agonist ivuxolimab. These receptors originate from an adult with an advanced solid tumor such as melanoma, head and neck, liver or kidney cancer. Each CDR3 is given with its conserved first and last residue. A D gene is named only where the DNA matches it firmly. Part of the rows lack a size; the others show once, few, many or a class for expanded clones.

cdr3_nt: TGCGCCAGCAGAGCCCCTCGGGGACAGGGGCCCGGGGAGCAGTACTTC
cdr3_aa: CASRAPRGQGPGEQYF
clone_size: once
j_call: TRBJ2-7
cdr3_length: 16
v_call: TRBV10-2
d_call: TRBD1

cdr3_nt: TGTGCCAGCAGCTTAGCAAGTCTCGGCAATGAGCAGTTCTTC
cdr3_aa: CASSLASLGNEQFF
clone_size: -
j_call: TRBJ2-1
cdr3_length: 14
v_call: TRBV7-3
d_call: -

cdr3_nt: TGCAGCGTTGTTGGGGAGAGGAGCTACTACGAGCAGTACTTC
cdr3_aa: CSVVGERSYYEQYF
clone_size: -
j_call: TRBJ2-7
cdr3_length: 14
v_call: TRBV29-1
d_call: -

cdr3_nt: TGTGCCACCAGCACCCTGGGACTAGCGGGAGGTCAAGAGACCCAGTACTTC
cdr3_aa: CATSTLGLAGGQETQYF
clone_size: once
j_call: TRBJ2-5
cdr3_length: 17
v_call: TRBV15
d_call: TRBD2

cdr3_nt: TGCGCCAGCAGCCTAGGGGGAGGGTCCGGGGAGCTGTTTTTT
cdr3_aa: CASSLGGGSGELFF
clone_size: -
j_call: TRBJ2-2
cdr3_length: 14
v_call: TRBV4-1
d_call: -

cdr3_nt: TGTGCCACCAGCAGAGTGGTGGAGGGCCCAGATACGCAGTATTTT
cdr3_aa: CATSRVVEGPDTQYF
clone_size: -
j_call: TRBJ2-3
cdr3_length: 15
v_call: TRBV15
d_call: -

cdr3_nt: TGTGCCAGTAGTTTTGGGACAGGGTCCCACGAGCAGTACTTC
cdr3_aa: CASSFGTGSHEQYF
clone_size: once
j_call: TRBJ2-7
cdr3_length: 14
v_call: TRBV19
d_call: TRBD1

cdr3_nt: TGTGCCAGCAGCCTCACCCCCAGGGGGTACCAAGAGACCCAGTACTTC
cdr3_aa: CASSLTPRGYQETQYF
clone_size: -
j_call: TRBJ2-5
cdr3_length: 16
v_call: TRBV5-5
d_call: TRBD1

cdr3_nt: TGTGCCAGCAGCTCGAACAAATGGGCCTCGAACACCGGGGAGCTGTTTTTT
cdr3_aa: CASSSNKWASNTGELFF
clone_size: -
j_call: TRBJ2-2
cdr3_length: 17
v_call: TRBV7-9
d_call: -

cdr3_nt: TGTGCCACCAGCAGAGATATTGAGACTAGAGTCTACGAGCAGTACTTC
cdr3_aa: CATSRDIETRVYEQYF
clone_size: -
j_call: TRBJ2-7
cdr3_length: 16
v_call: TRBV15
d_call: -

cdr3_nt: TGTGCCAGCAGCCCAGGGGTAGGTCTGAACGAGCAGTACTTC
cdr3_aa: CASSPGVGLNEQYF
clone_size: -
j_call: TRBJ2-7
cdr3_length: 14
v_call: TRBV7-9
d_call: -

cdr3_nt: TGCGCCAGCAGCCAATCTATGGGACTAGCCACAGATACGCAGTATTTT
cdr3_aa: CASSQSMGLATDTQYF
clone_size: -
j_call: TRBJ2-3
cdr3_length: 16
v_call: TRBV4-1
d_call: TRBD2

cdr3_nt: TGTGCCAGCAGTGAGCGGCCCGGGGCCCTAAGACAAGAGACCCAGTACTTC
cdr3_aa: CASSERPGALRQETQYF
clone_size: -
j_call: TRBJ2-5
cdr3_length: 17
v_call: TRBV6-1
d_call: -

cdr3_nt: TGTGCCAGCAGAGAAGCGGAACGAGGACTAGCGGGAGTTTTGACCCAGTACTTC
cdr3_aa: CASREAERGLAGVLTQYF
clone_size: -
j_call: TRBJ2-5
cdr3_length: 18
v_call: TRBV2
d_call: TRBD2

cdr3_nt: TGTGCCAGTAGTCCTGGGGACGTAGCCTACGAGCAGTACTTC
cdr3_aa: CASSPGDVAYEQYF
clone_size: -
j_call: TRBJ2-7
cdr3_length: 14
v_call: TRBV19
d_call: -

cdr3_nt: TGTGCCAGCAGCTTAGTTGCAGGAGGGAATGAGCAGTTCTTC
cdr3_aa: CASSLVAGGNEQFF
clone_size: -
j_call: TRBJ2-1
cdr3_length: 14
v_call: TRBV7-9
d_call: -

cdr3_nt: TGTGCCAGCAGTGCAAGGGGTAACTACGAGCAGTACTTC
cdr3_aa: CASSARGNYEQYF
clone_size: -
j_call: TRBJ2-7
cdr3_length: 13
v_call: TRBV27
d_call: -

cdr3_nt: TGTGCCAGTAAGGGACAGGGTCACTACGAGCAGTACTTC
cdr3_aa: CASKGQGHYEQYF
clone_size: -
j_call: TRBJ2-7
cdr3_length: 13
v_call: TRBV2
d_call: TRBD1

cdr3_nt: TGTGCCAGCAGTTCCCTTTACGGGAACCAAGAGACCCAGTACTTC
cdr3_aa: CASSSLYGNQETQYF
clone_size: few
j_call: TRBJ2-5
cdr3_length: 15
v_call: TRBV28
d_call: -

cdr3_nt: TGTGCCAGCAGCCCCAGACTAGCGGGAGGAACCGGGGAGCTGTTTTTT
cdr3_aa: CASSPRLAGGTGELFF
clone_size: -
j_call: TRBJ2-2
cdr3_length: 16
v_call: TRBV27
d_call: TRBD2

cdr3_nt: TGTGCCAGCAGCGCCCTCGCCCCGGGACTAGCGGGAGCTACTGGGAATGAGCAGTTCTTC
cdr3_aa: CASSALAPGLAGATGNEQFF
clone_size: once
j_call: TRBJ2-1
cdr3_length: 20
v_call: TRBV9
d_call: TRBD2

cdr3_nt: TGCGCCAGCAGCCGTGTAAGCACCGGGGAGCTGTTTTTT
cdr3_aa: CASSRVSTGELFF
clone_size: -
j_call: TRBJ2-2
cdr3_length: 13
v_call: TRBV4-1
d_call: -

cdr3_nt: TGTGCCAGCAGCTTATTGGGGACAGTAAGTGAGCAGTTCTTC
cdr3_aa: CASSLLGTVSEQFF
clone_size: -
j_call: TRBJ2-1
cdr3_length: 14
v_call: TRBV7-9
d_call: TRBD1

cdr3_nt: TGTGCCAGTAAAATCGGTCGGTCTGAAGCTTTCTTT
cdr3_aa: CASKIGRSEAFF
clone_size: once
j_call: TRBJ1-1
cdr3_length: 12
v_call: TRBV19
d_call: -

cdr3_nt: TGCGCCAGCAGCCAAGATCGCGTAAGCTCCTACAATGAGCAGTTCTTC
cdr3_aa: CASSQDRVSSYNEQFF
clone_size: -
j_call: TRBJ2-1
cdr3_length: 16
v_call: TRBV4-3
d_call: -

cdr3_nt: TGTGCCAGTAGTTTCTCAGCGTACAATGAGCAGTTCTTC
cdr3_aa: CASSFSAYNEQFF
clone_size: -
j_call: TRBJ2-1
cdr3_length: 13
v_call: TRBV19
d_call: -

cdr3_nt: TGTGCCAGCAGGCCCGGGGACAGGCGTGGTAGCGGGAGGGTGGAGACCCAGTACTTC
cdr3_aa: CASRPGDRRGSGRVETQYF
clone_size: -
j_call: TRBJ2-5
cdr3_length: 19
v_call: TRBV28
d_call: TRBD2

cdr3_nt: TGTGCCAGCAGTGTCTCGGGACCTTTCGCCTACGAGCAGTACTTC
cdr3_aa: CASSVSGPFAYEQYF
clone_size: -
j_call: TRBJ2-7
cdr3_length: 15
v_call: TRBV6-5
d_call: -

cdr3_nt: TGTGCCAGCAGCCTAGACCAGACTAGCGGGACGAGATACAATGAGCAGTTCTTC
cdr3_aa: CASSLDQTSGTRYNEQFF
clone_size: -
j_call: TRBJ2-1
cdr3_length: 18
v_call: TRBV7-6
d_call: TRBD2

cdr3_nt: TGTGCCAGCAGCCCGCATAGCGGGAGTGCAGATACGCAGTATTTT
cdr3_aa: CASSPHSGSADTQYF
clone_size: -
j_call: TRBJ2-3
cdr3_length: 15
v_call: TRBV7-6
d_call: TRBD2

cdr3_nt: TGTGCCAGCAGTTTATGGGACAGCTCCTACAATGAGCAGTTCTTC
cdr3_aa: CASSLWDSSYNEQFF
clone_size: once
j_call: TRBJ2-1
cdr3_length: 15
v_call: TRBV27
d_call: TRBD1

cdr3_nt: TGTGCCAGCAGACCATTGGGGTACAATGAGCAGTTCTTC
cdr3_aa: CASRPLGYNEQFF
clone_size: -
j_call: TRBJ2-1
cdr3_length: 13
v_call: TRBV7-9
d_call: -

cdr3_nt: TGTGCCAGCAGCCGGCAGGGACTCTACGAGCAGTACTTC
cdr3_aa: CASSRQGLYEQYF
clone_size: -
j_call: TRBJ2-7
cdr3_length: 13
v_call: TRBV5-6
d_call: -

cdr3_nt: TGCGCCAGCAGCCAAGAAAGGACACCCTTCTATGGCTACACCTTC
cdr3_aa: CASSQERTPFYGYTF
clone_size: -
j_call: TRBJ1-2
cdr3_length: 15
v_call: TRBV4-1
d_call: -

cdr3_nt: TGTGCCTGGAGTGTAGTGGCCAGGGGGATGGGATCCTACGAGCAGTACTTC
cdr3_aa: CAWSVVARGMGSYEQYF
clone_size: -
j_call: TRBJ2-7
cdr3_length: 17
v_call: TRBV30
d_call: TRBD1

cdr3_nt: TGTGCCAGCAGCACCGGATTGAACACTGAAGCTTTCTTT
cdr3_aa: CASSTGLNTEAFF
clone_size: once
j_call: TRBJ1-1
cdr3_length: 13
v_call: TRBV9
d_call: -

cdr3_nt: TGTGCCAGCAGAGCCGAGCGCAATGAGCAGTTCTTC
cdr3_aa: CASRAERNEQFF
clone_size: -
j_call: TRBJ2-1
cdr3_length: 12
v_call: TRBV27
d_call: -

cdr3_nt: TGTGCCAGCACCTTGGGGTCAGGGCCGAAAACCTTC
cdr3_aa: CASTLGSGPKTF
clone_size: -
j_call: TRBJ1-2
cdr3_length: 12
v_call: TRBV28
d_call: -

cdr3_nt: TGCAGCGTTACAGGACTAGCGGGGGATGCCCGGGAGCAGTACTTC
cdr3_aa: CSVTGLAGDAREQYF
clone_size: few
j_call: TRBJ2-7
cdr3_length: 15
v_call: TRBV29-1
d_call: TRBD2

cdr3_nt: TGTGCCAGCAGCCCAACCTTAGCGGGAGGTGGAGATACGCAGTATTTT
cdr3_aa: CASSPTLAGGGDTQYF
clone_size: -
j_call: TRBJ2-3
cdr3_length: 16
v_call: TRBV14
d_call: TRBD2

cdr3_nt: TGTGCCAGCAGCCCGCTGGGAATCAACGCCTACAATGAGCAGTTCTTC
cdr3_aa: CASSPLGINAYNEQFF
clone_size: -
j_call: TRBJ2-1
cdr3_length: 16
v_call: TRBV7-3
d_call: -

cdr3_nt: TGTGCCAGCAGTCACCGGGACAGGGTGGGTGGCTACACCTTC
cdr3_aa: CASSHRDRVGGYTF
clone_size: -
j_call: TRBJ1-2
cdr3_length: 14
v_call: TRBV28
d_call: TRBD1

cdr3_nt: TGTGCCAGCACTGAAGGCAATCAGCCCCAGCATTTT
cdr3_aa: CASTEGNQPQHF
clone_size: -
j_call: TRBJ1-5
cdr3_length: 12
v_call: TRBV28
d_call: -

cdr3_nt: TGTGCCAGCGTTCAGGAATATAGCAATCAGCCCCAGCATTTT
cdr3_aa: CASVQEYSNQPQHF
clone_size: few
j_call: TRBJ1-5
cdr3_length: 14
v_call: TRBV28
d_call: -

cdr3_nt: TGTGCCAGCAGCCAGGTCCTAGCGGGAGTACACAATGAGCAGTTCTTC
cdr3_aa: CASSQVLAGVHNEQFF
clone_size: once
j_call: TRBJ2-1
cdr3_length: 16
v_call: TRBV28
d_call: TRBD2